This section outlines one T cell receptor beta chain sequence together with its context. Its target is not known. This table comes from immunoSEQ multiplex PCR, and its TCRdb copy is limited to in-frame clones, with some not included. Among 160,000 or so clones listed, around 90% were seen once. The sample originates from a study of T cell responses to AZD1222 COVID-19 vaccine. Study-wide findings and caveats: Repertoire sampling occurred only after the peak T cell response. A mostly white British donor set with more females was recruited, and clonal diversity was possibly underestimated.

Germline values: CDR1 SGHRS, CDR2 YFSETQ. CDR3 length: 13 residues. J lost 5 bases, V lost 4 bases, and 4 bases had no gene match. This specimen was peripheral blood, taken on day 0 of AZD1222 vaccination. The chain employs TRBV5-1 and TRBJ1-1, with TRBD1 identical over 8 bases. This clonotype was obtained from an adult in good health. CDR3 sequence reads: CASSSRGQTEAFF. The CDR3 coding sequence is TGCGCCAGCAGCAGCAGGGGGCAAACTGAAGCTTTCTTT.